This section outlines one TCR beta chain sequence together with its context. This clonotype was picked up many times. The clone's antigen remains unknown. No qualities accompany the bases; no much larger clone lies one base away. For repertoire sequencing, the TCR beta CDR3 regions were amplified from RNA transcripts. The first round was an RT-PCR using HTBI primers with the Qiagen OneStep RT-PCR kit, and this first round was followed by a second-round multiplex PCR, then size selection and purification. The libraries underwent paired-end sequencing with 100 bp reads on an Illumina HiSeq2000. Regarding the original processing steps: SOAPnuke was used to process the reads, removing any read that contained adapters or uncalled bases, had a mean Phred below 15, or lacked an exact match to the constant primer or identifier. COPE v1.2.5 was used to merge the high-quality paired reads. Clonotypes were defined as unique nucleotide sequences and were aligned to IMGT TRB V, D and J references using MiTCR v1.1. The analysis was limited to V-J combinations with a frequency above 0.0001, which together covered over 98% of repertoires. For each V-J combination, a TCR clonal expansion and chaos score was defined as F50 clonal expansion divided by the chaos observed in the TCRdist matrix. Welch's t-statistics and random forest were used to reduce features to some 13 V-J combinations, which were fed into a naive Bayes classifier. The Morisita-Horn index was used to measure how similar the thyroid and blood repertoires were. The public reads were run again by TCRdb, first through fastp at Q25 and then through MiXCR, and only productive beta chains were kept. Rows with a matching CDR3 protein are joined into one entry that keeps the most common DNA and genes. TCRdb's processing, not the study's, gives the V and J calls here. This sample gives around 590,000 distinct CDR3 sequences in total; approximately 37% of them show up just once. Of the sample, 4% to 5% is held by the ten largest clones.

The hyperthyroidism patients were 18 to 65 years old and newly diagnosed, with a disease duration of less than 2 months. Anyone with other autoimmune diseases, uncontrolled infections, pregnancy or lactation was excluded from the study. Diagnosis was based on clinical symptoms, serum thyroxine, TRAb, thyroid ultrasound and orbital computed tomography. Trizol reagent was used to extract the total RNA, and its quality was then checked on an Agilent 2100 Bioanalyzer. This entry is derived from a study of Graves' ophthalmopathy and Graves' hyperthyroidism (dated by TCRdb to 2016 to 2019). Describing the broader study: Hyperthyroidism was considered stable if no progression to ophthalmopathy occurred within 18 months of follow-up. TCR beta repertoire signatures were used to distinguish Graves' ophthalmopathy from Graves' hyperthyroidism and to predict progression to ophthalmopathy. In total, 135 blood samples were TCR-sequenced: approximately 40 ophthalmopathy, 75 hyperthyroidism and approximately 17 hyperthyroidism-to-ophthalmopathy patients. A discovery set of about a hundred patients (around 45 ophthalmopathy, 60 or so stable hyperthyroidism) was enrolled to explore V-J signatures distinguishing ophthalmopathy from hyperthyroidism. An independent validation cohort was composed of 18 hyperthyroidism patients and 17 patients who later progressed from hyperthyroidism to ophthalmopathy. In over 5 hyperthyroidism patients, the T-cell repertoire of thyroid tissue was compared with the T-cell repertoire of blood. Following sampling, methimazole starting at 30 mg daily was administered to hyperthyroidism patients, and high-dose intravenous methylprednisolone was administered to ophthalmopathy patients. The paper as a whole reports these results and caveats: Most of the expanded thyroid clonotypes with a frequency above 0.001 were also detected in blood, and it was suggested that the thyroid immune response may be reflected by blood repertoires. In validation, the model predicted ophthalmopathy progression with about 70% sensitivity and approximately 78% specificity; roughly eleven predicted patients were CT-confirmed with GO in a median of approximately 6.5 months. No statistical method was used to predetermine the sample size, and group allocation was not hidden from the investigators. The 13-signature model separated ophthalmopathy from stable hyperthyroidism with approximately 90% sensitivity and 81.08% specificity in cross-validation, and 80%/75% in the test set.

The specimen was peripheral blood or thyroid tissue (not recorded which). This TCR was sampled from an adult man with Graves' hyperthyroidism.

The DNA sequence is given as TGTGCCAGCAGCCCTCTGGGTAGCTCTGGAAACACCATATATTTT. Its protein reads: CASSPLGSSGNTIYF. This chain joins TRBV7-2 to TRBJ1-3, with an unclear D gene assignment. CDR3 length: 15 amino acids, cysteine to phenylalanine. The entry retains the CDR3 DNA only, 45 bases that are in frame from base 1. The germline V gene yields SGHTA for CDR1 and FQGNSA for CDR2. Trimming costs V 5 bases and J 0 bases, and their ends lie 11 bases apart.